This T cell receptor beta chain was retrieved from a study of blood T cells in healthy people across ages (dated by TCRdb to the mid-2010s). As for the study more broadly: Template switching captured roughly one uniquely barcoded TCR beta cDNA molecule per two T cells in model experiments. Using deep sequencing normalized with unique cDNA molecular identifiers, the study measured how TCR beta repertoire diversity changes with age. The donors were divided into four age groups: young (average about 15 years), middle-aged (around 41), aged (about 60) and long-lived (approximately 74). To avoid experimental bias, donors of different ages were randomly spread across the sequencing lanes. Two additional independent replicas of 1 million unique cDNA reads from the same blood draw were analyzed for two donors (one aged 18 to 29 and one aged 80 or older).

Clipping removes 4 bases from V and 12 bases from J, with 12 as the unmatched junction base count. As encoded in the germline V gene, CDR1 is KGHSH while CDR2 is LQKENI. The CDR3 measures 13 amino acids from cysteine to phenylalanine. The retained sequence is limited to the CDR3, 39 bases, with the frame set at the first base. Donors were roughly 40 systemically healthy Caucasian individuals from Russia aged 6 to 90 years. Ten milliliters of peripheral blood were drawn from each donor into EDTA-treated Vacutainer tubes. PBMCs were isolated by Ficoll-Paque density-gradient centrifugation, with at least 6 million obtained per sample. Trizol reagent was used to extract total RNA from the PBMCs, yielding at least 6 micrograms per sample. The percentages of naive CD45RAhigh/CD27high T cells were determined by flow cytometry on a PBMC aliquot from every donor. Broad study findings and their caveats: Observed TCR beta diversity per million T cells fell roughly linearly with age, and a significant reduction was already apparent by age about 43. The long-lived group showed more naive CD4+ T cells, fewer expanded clones and increased TCR diversity than the aged group, suggesting age selection. The percentage of naive T cells measured by flow cytometry correlated strongly with observed TCR beta diversity. Because profiling used bulk unsorted PBMCs, naive and antigen-experienced compartments could not be compared conclusively. Total diversity estimates from one million sequenced T cells were considered lower bounds and underestimates. Because donor CMV infection status was unknown, age-related changes in expanded clonotypes were potentially confounded.

Comment on this clonotype: The target of this receptor is not known. No base quality values were provided; no much bigger clone lies one nucleotide off.

Library creation used 5' RACE. Instrument on record: Illumina HiSeq 2500. A second PCR of about 6 to 11 cycles was performed with a sample-barcoded 5' primer and a J-beta primer mix. Each TCR beta cDNA molecule received a unique molecular identifier from a template-switch 5' adaptor carrying 12 random nucleotides. At least 3 million CDR3-containing paired-end reads were obtained from each sample. The Mint cDNA synthesis kit, primed by a TRBC-specific oligonucleotide, was used to synthesize first-strand cDNA from all RNA. After uracil-DNA glycosylase treatment, a first 18-cycle PCR used universal primers M1SS and BC2_uni_R on all cDNA. Turning to the authors' computational methods: For normalization, 1 million high-quality reads, each with a distinct molecular identifier, were randomly selected from each sample. Reads sharing molecular identifiers were discarded rather than binned into consensus sequences. CDR3 identification, clonotype clustering and error correction used MiTCR with a Q25 quality threshold and the strictest error-elimination algorithm. Lower-bound total TCR beta diversity was estimated with a nonparametric unseen species model using Euler transformation. TCRdb reprocessing: public reads trimmed at Q25 with fastp, clones called with MiXCR, in-frame beta chains kept. Each CDR3 protein gets just one entry, which takes the most common genes and DNA from the rows behind it. The V and J calls and clone size come from TCRdb's table, not from the authors' own analysis. The sample table holds over 1,500,000 distinct CDR3 sequences, of which around 48% were seen once. The top ten clonotypes cover over 2% of the sample.

The V gene is TRBV18 and the J gene is TRBJ2-7, with 7 junctional bases fitting TRBD1. Sequenced material: blood. This sequence was found in a woman aged 40 to 50 in good health. The DNA reads TGTGCCAGCTCACTAAAAGACAGGGAAGGTCGGTACTTC. It translates to CASSLKDREGRYF.